The clone carrying this T cell receptor (delta chain) came up a few times. It may be a read error: a sequence one base away is much more abundant. TCRdb redid the clone calls on the reads with CATT. The sample carries approximately 4,000 delta-chain clones, around 3.1% recorded once. This sample is part of a study of gamma-delta chains in newborns, infants, children. As for the study in general: Microbial exposure reportedly drives polyclonal innate γδ T cell expansion after birth.

The CDR3 has 21 residues. The germline V gene has CDR1 GEAIGNYY and CDR2 EKD. J lost 0 bases, V lost 1 base, and 9 bases had no gene match. The sequenced sample consisted of blood. The chain recombines TRDV2 with TRDJ3, with 12 nucleotides matching TRDD3. This sequence originates from a child who was a newborn, infant or young child, either healthy, febrile or measles-vaccinated (not recorded which). The CDR3 DNA reads TGTGCCTGTGACACGGCTGGGGCCTGGGGGATACGCTCCTGGGACACCCGACAGATGTTTTTC. Its protein product is CACDTAGAWGIRSWDTRQMFF.